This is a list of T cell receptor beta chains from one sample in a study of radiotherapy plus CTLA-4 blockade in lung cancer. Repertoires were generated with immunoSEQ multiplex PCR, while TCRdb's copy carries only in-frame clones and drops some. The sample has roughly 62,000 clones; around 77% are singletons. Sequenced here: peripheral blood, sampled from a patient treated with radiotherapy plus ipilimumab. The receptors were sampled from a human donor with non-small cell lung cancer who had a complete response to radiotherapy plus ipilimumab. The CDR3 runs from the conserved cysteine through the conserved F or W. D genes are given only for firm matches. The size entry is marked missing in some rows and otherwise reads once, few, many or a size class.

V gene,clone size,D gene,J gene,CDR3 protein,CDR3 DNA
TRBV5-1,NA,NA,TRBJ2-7,CASTPAPGQIYEQYF,TGCGCCAGCACCCCGGCACCGGGACAAATCTACGAGCAGTACTTC
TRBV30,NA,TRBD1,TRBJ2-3,CAWSGGQSTDTQYF,TGTGCCTGGAGTGGGGGACAGAGCACAGATACGCAGTATTTT
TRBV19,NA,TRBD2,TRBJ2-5,CATKETSYRETQYF,TGTGCCACTAAGGAGACTAGCTATAGAGAGACCCAGTACTTC
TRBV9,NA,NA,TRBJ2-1,CASSVDPQRPESSYNEQFF,TGTGCCAGCAGCGTAGACCCCCAGCGACCGGAAAGCTCCTACAATGAGCAGTTCTTC
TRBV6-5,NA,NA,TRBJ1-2,CASSSASGRRWNGYTF,TGTGCCAGCAGTTCCGCGTCTGGACGGCGTTGGAATGGCTACACCTTC
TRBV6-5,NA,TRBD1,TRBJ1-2,CASSRQGFYGYTF,TGTGCCAGCAGCCGACAGGGGTTCTATGGCTACACCTTC
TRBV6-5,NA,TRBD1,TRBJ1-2,CASRGQLKYGYTF,TGTGCCAGCAGGGGACAGCTTAAGTATGGCTACACCTTC
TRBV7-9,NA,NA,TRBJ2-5,CASSFNLETQYF,TGTGCCAGCAGCTTTAATTTAGAGACCCAGTACTTC
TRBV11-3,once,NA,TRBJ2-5,CASSPPGTSLETQYF,TGTGCCAGCAGCCCTCCCGGGACTTCTCTAGAGACCCAGTACTTC
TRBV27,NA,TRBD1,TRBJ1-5,CASSLLSGTGSQPQHF,TGTGCCAGCAGTTTACTTTCCGGGACAGGGAGTCAGCCCCAGCATTTT
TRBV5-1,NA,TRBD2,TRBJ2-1,CASSLQRGFDEQFF,TGCGCCAGCAGCTTGCAGCGGGGGTTCGATGAGCAGTTCTTC
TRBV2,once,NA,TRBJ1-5,CASSVIGQPQHF,TGTGCCAGCAGCGTCATCGGGCAGCCCCAGCATTTT
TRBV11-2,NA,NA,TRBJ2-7,CASRGRSYEQYF,TGTGCCAGCAGAGGGAGGTCCTACGAGCAGTACTTC
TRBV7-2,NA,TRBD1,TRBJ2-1,CAGDRGGSGQFF,TGTGCCGGCGACAGGGGCGGTTCTGGGCAGTTCTTC
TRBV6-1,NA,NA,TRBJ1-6,CASSGTDNSPLHF,TGTGCCAGCAGTGGGACAGACAATTCACCCCTCCACTTT
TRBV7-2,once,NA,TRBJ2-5,CASSRQGRFQETQYF,TGTGCCAGCAGCCGCCAGGGACGTTTCCAAGAGACCCAGTACTTC
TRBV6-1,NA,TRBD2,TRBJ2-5,CASSSGREVETQYF,TGTGCCAGCAGTTCGGGACGGGAGGTAGAGACCCAGTACTTC
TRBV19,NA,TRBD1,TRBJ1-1,CASSKGADTEAFF,TGTGCCAGTAGTAAGGGGGCGGACACTGAAGCTTTCTTT
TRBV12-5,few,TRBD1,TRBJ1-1,CASAKDRGETEAFF,TGTGCTAGTGCCAAGGACAGGGGCGAGACTGAAGCTTTCTTT
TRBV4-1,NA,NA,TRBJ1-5,CASSPGRGYQPQHF,TGCGCCAGCAGCCCCGGCCGCGGTTATCAGCCCCAGCATTTT
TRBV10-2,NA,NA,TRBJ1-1,CASARQEDTEAFF,TGCGCCAGTGCGCGCCAGGAGGACACTGAAGCTTTCTTT
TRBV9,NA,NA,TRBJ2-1,CASSPLRSSYNEQFF,TGTGCCAGCAGCCCCCTCAGGAGCTCCTACAATGAGCAGTTCTTC
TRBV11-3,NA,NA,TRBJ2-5,CASSLGGGYQETQYF,TGTGCCAGCAGCTTAGGCGGGGGCTACCAAGAGACCCAGTACTTC
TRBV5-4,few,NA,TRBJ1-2,CASSYMDGGYGYTF,TGTGCCAGCAGCTATATGGACGGTGGCTATGGCTACACCTTC
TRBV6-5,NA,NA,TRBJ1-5,CASRTGGRDQPQHF,TGTGCCAGCAGGACCGGGGGACGGGATCAGCCCCAGCATTTT
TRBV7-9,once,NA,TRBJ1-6,CASTTTGANNSPLHF,TGTGCCAGCACCACGACAGGCGCTAATAATTCACCCCTCCACTTT
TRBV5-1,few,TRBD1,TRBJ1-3,CASRKEPQGANTIYF,TGCGCCAGCAGAAAGGAACCACAGGGGGCAAACACCATATATTTT
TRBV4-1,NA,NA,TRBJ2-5,CASSQDLRGAEETQYF,TGCGCCAGCAGCCAAGACCTTCGGGGCGCGGAAGAGACCCAGTACTTC
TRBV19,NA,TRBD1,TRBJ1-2,CASSIPGTGATRGYGYTF,TGTGCCAGTAGTATACCCGGGACAGGGGCTACTCGGGGCTATGGCTACACCTTC
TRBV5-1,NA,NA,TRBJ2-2,CASRPAHTGELFF,TGCGCCAGCCGGCCGGCCCACACCGGGGAGCTGTTTTTT
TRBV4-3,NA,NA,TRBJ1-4,CASSQDLPTGFNEKLFF,TGCGCCAGCAGCCAAGACCTACCAACAGGGTTTAATGAAAAACTGTTTTTT